A single sample gave rise to the 21 T cell receptor beta chains below, sequenced in a study of blood T cell repertoires in COVID-19. Assay: immunoSEQ multiplex PCR; the TCRdb copy retains only in-frame clones and omits some. This repertoire shows around 300,000 clones, about nine tenths found once; its top ten account for 2.5% to 3.5%. The material sequenced was PBMCs or T cells enriched from blood (not recorded which). The receptors shown here come from a woman aged 50 to 65 who had recovered from COVID-19.

V is TRBV7-3 and J is TRBJ1-6, with 12 positions matching TRBD1. After removal of 0 bases from V and 10 bases from J, the junction contained 4 bases not matched to a gene. The CDR3 is made up of 16 amino acids. The germline gives CDR1 SGHTA, CDR2 FQGTGA. CDR3 in DNA: TGTGCCAGCAGCTTAACCGGGACAGGGGGCAGATCACCCCTCCACTTT. It encodes CASSLTGTGGRSPLHF.

J is TRBJ1-2 and V is TRBV29-1, with 11 bases fitting TRBD1. Losses at the gene ends were 7 bases for V and 8 bases for J; bases not matched to a gene: 9. The CDR3 runs to 13 residues. The V gene's germline CDR1 is SQVTM and CDR2 ANQGSEA. The CDR3 here is CSALSRTGGGYTF. The CDR3 DNA sequence: TGCAGCGCACTCTCGAGGACAGGGGGCGGCTACACCTTC.

The V gene is TRBV29-1, the J gene TRBJ1-6; D is possibly TRBD1 (6 bases). Between the trimmed V and J ends, which lost 6 bases and 10 bases, there was a span of 19 bases. This CDR3 has 14 residues. The germline CDR1 and CDR2 sequences are SQVTM and ANQGSEA. Here the CDR3 DNA reads TGCAGCGTATCAGGGGAGGGGCAGAACTCACCCCTCCACTTT. It translates to CSVSGEGQNSPLHF.

This rearrangement joins TRBV19 to TRBJ1-5, with 8 bases fitting TRBD1. The CDR3 spans 17 residues. CDR1 and CDR2 from the germline V gene are LNHDA and SQIVND (reference sequence). The V and J ends lost 6 bases and 6 bases, in that order; junction bases with no gene match: 16. This CDR3 reads CASSRGQAELYIQPQHF. The CDR3 DNA sequence: TGTGCCAGTAGCCGGGGACAGGCCGAATTATACATTCAGCCCCAGCATTTT. Complete variable domain (other parts from reference TRBV19 and TRBJ1-5): DGGITQSPKYLFRKEGQNVTLSCEQNLNHDAMYWYRQDPGQGLRLIYYSQIVNDFQKGDIAEGYSVSREKKESFPLTVTSAQKNPTAFYLCASSRGQAELYIQPQHFGDGTRLSIL.

V usage is TRBV7-8 and J usage is TRBJ1-2, with D possibly matching TRBD1 (6 bases). Deletions cut 3 bases from V and 8 bases from J, with 10 bases between. The CDR3 contains 12 residues. Germline-derived CDR1 and CDR2 are SGHVS and FQNEAQ. CDR3 in amino acids: CASSFDGTGYTF. CDR3 nucleotide sequence: TGTGCCAGCAGCTTCGATGGGACAGGCTACACCTTC.

This clone was counted between two and nine times. This chain joins TRBV11-3 and TRBJ2-2; TRBD2 is a possible D gene (5 bases). Germline V gene sequence: CDR1 SGHNT, CDR2 YENEEA. Trimming took off 4 bases at V and 5 bases at J, with 14 bases between the two ends. CDR3 length equals 15 residues. DNA of the CDR3: TGTGCCAGCAGCTCGGACGGACTGGGGACCGGGGAGCTGTTTTTT. It codes for CASSSDGLGTGELFF.

The J gene is TRBJ1-2, the V gene TRBV30; a weak D match, TRBD1 (6 bases). The CDR3 consists of 13 residues. V lost 0 bases to trimming and J lost 7 bases, with 12 bases between them. CDR1 is GTSNPN and CDR2 is SVGIG in the germline V gene (reference sequence). This CDR3 is CAWSVKSGAGYTF. CDR3 coding DNA: TGTGCCTGGAGTGTAAAGTCAGGGGCTGGCTACACCTTC.

The rearrangement uses TRBV5-5 and TRBJ1-1; D gene unclear. The CDR3 covers 17 residues. Deletions cut 8 bases from V and 6 bases from J, with 29 bases between. Germline V gene sequence: CDR1 SGHKS, CDR2 YYEKEE (reference sequence). CDR3 sequence: CASPLSPPPVLHAEAFF. CDR3 nucleotide sequence: TGTGCCAGTCCCTTGAGTCCCCCCCCGGTCCTGCATGCTGAAGCTTTCTTT.

The V call is TRBV24-1, the J call TRBJ2-6, with D hard to call. Trimming stripped 5 bases from V and 2 bases from J, with 9 bases between. Germline assignment: CDR1 KGHDR and CDR2 SFDVKD. This CDR3 comprises 15 residues. CDR3: CATSVGGTGANVLTF. The CDR3 region has the DNA TGTGCCACCAGTGTAGGCGGTACTGGGGCCAACGTCCTGACTTTC.

The chain has TRBV7-5 and TRBJ1-4. TRBV7-5 is recorded as a pseudogene. The CDR3 is 14 amino acids. CDR3 in DNA: TGTGCCAGAAGCTTAGGAGCGGGGAGTGAAAAACTGTTTTTT. It specifies CARSLGAGSEKLFF.

This clone has only a few counts. The V gene is TRBV2, the J gene TRBJ2-5, with 11 nucleotides matching TRBD2. Losses at the gene ends were 2 bases for V and 5 bases for J; bases not matched to a gene: 7. The CDR3 loop spans 16 amino acids. Germline V gene sequence: CDR1 SNHLY, CDR2 FYNNEI. CDR3 loop: CASSERSSGRWETQYF. In DNA, the CDR3 is TGTGCCAGCAGTGAACGGTCTAGCGGGAGGTGGGAGACCCAGTACTTC. The full variable domain, rest sourced from reference TRBV2 and TRBJ2-5, is EPEVTQTPSHQVTQMGQEVILRCVPISNHLYFYWYRQILGQKVEFLVSFYNNEISEKSEIFDDQFSVERPDGSNFTLKIRSTKLEDSAMYFCASSERSSGRWETQYFGPGTRLLVL.

The V gene is TRBV28, the J gene TRBJ1-2; unclear D gene. V lost 4 bases, J lost 2 bases, and 11 bases lay in between. The CDR3 contains 14 residues. CDR1 is MDHEN and CDR2 is SYDVKM in the germline V gene. The DNA for the CDR3 is TGTGCCAGCAGTTCCCCAGCAGGCAACTATGGCTACACCTTC. This codes for CASSSPAGNYGYTF.

The chain uses TRBV7-2 and TRBJ1-4; 8 bases fit TRBD1. The junction had 12 bases not matched to a gene; V was cut back by 4 bases and J by 8 bases. CDR3 length equals 16 residues. Per germline, CDR1 SGHTA and CDR2 FQGNSA. CDR3 DNA: TGTGCCAGCAGCTCTGGATGGACAGGGAAGTCCGAAAAACTGTTTTTT. Amino acid sequence: CASSSGWTGKSEKLFF.

In regard to this clone: Compared with germline, one end of the junction differs, possibly owing to a read error. The rearrangement joins TRBV7-7 to TRBJ2-1; 15 bases agree with TRBD2. Germline CDR1 reads SSHAT; CDR2 reads FNYEAQ (reference sequence). This CDR3 is 15 amino acids long. CDR3: CASSQRTSGRDEQFF. CDR3 DNA: TGTGCTAGCAGCCAACGGACTAGCGGGAGGGATGAGCAGTTCTTC.

The V call is TRBV7-2, the J call TRBJ1-2; D not resolved. Germline values: CDR1 SGHTA, CDR2 FQGNSA. The CDR3 sequence is 13 residues long. V dropped 2 bases and J dropped 10 bases, with 14 bases sitting between them. The CDR3 sequence: CASSLWAERNYTF. CDR3 bases: TGTGCCAGCAGCTTATGGGCAGAACGTAACTACACCTTC.

This chain connects TRBV28 to TRBJ1-5; tentative D call: TRBD1 (6 bases). In germline, CDR1 is MDHEN, CDR2 SYDVKM. Trimming removed 6 bases from V and 3 bases from J, with 15 bases in between. The CDR3 runs to 15 residues. In DNA, the CDR3 is TGTGCCAGCAGCCCGCGACGGACAGACAATCAGCCCCAGCATTTT. It encodes CASSPRRTDNQPQHF.

The V call is TRBV15, the J call TRBJ1-4, with 10 bases that match TRBD1. The V and J ends lost 0 bases and 6 bases, in that order; junction bases with no gene match: 4. Germline V gene lookup returns CDR1 LNHNV and CDR2 YYDKDF (reference sequence). The CDR3 is 16 residues long. In DNA, the CDR3 is TGTGCCACCAGCAGAGATCCGGGACAGGGGTATGAAAAACTGTTTTTT. It yields the protein CATSRDPGQGYEKLFF.

This clone was counted between two and nine times. V and J are TRBV19 and TRBJ2-2; TRBD2 aligns across 14 bases. V shed 5 bases and J 4 bases; nucleotides not matched to a gene: 6. This CDR3 spans 17 amino acids. Germline lookup yields CDR1 LNHDA and CDR2 SQIVND (reference sequence). The CDR3 spells CASSSSGLAGGTGELFF. The CDR3 region has the DNA TGTGCCAGTAGTTCGTCAGGACTAGCGGGAGGCACCGGGGAGCTGTTTTTT.

The rearrangement links TRBV5-1 to TRBJ2-1; D possibly corresponds to TRBD1 (5 bases). Deletions cut 7 bases from V and 7 bases from J, with 15 bases between. Germline V CDR1 and CDR2: SGHRS, YFSETQ. The length of the CDR3 is 13 residues. The CDR3 loop reads CASGAQGGNEQFF. Written as DNA, the CDR3 is TGCGCCAGCGGAGCCCAGGGTGGGAATGAGCAGTTCTTC.

The J gene is TRBJ2-5, the V gene TRBV30; D gene ambiguous. CDR1 is GTSNPN and CDR2 is SVGIG in the germline V gene (reference sequence). The CDR3 runs 13 residues. Trimming removed 4 bases at V and 1 base at J, with 10 bases between. Written as DNA, the CDR3 is TGTGCCTGGAACCGGCGGATCCAAGAGACCCAGTACTTC. It translates to CAWNRRIQETQYF.

The V gene is TRBV28, the J gene TRBJ1-6; no reliable D call. There are 13 residues in the CDR3. Germline assignment: CDR1 MDHEN and CDR2 SYDVKM. V lost 6 bases and J lost 9, with 12 bases in between. CDR3 coding DNA: TGTGCCAGCAGATATCTAAGTGGTTCACCCCTCCACTTT. Protein: CASRYLSGSPLHF.